These 21 T cell receptor beta chains share one sample of origin, sequenced in a study of identical twins. TCRdb analysed the 5' RACE reads with MiXCR anew, one entry per CDR3 protein. The sample yields fewer than 650,000 distinct CDR3 sequences, just over 7% seen once. These data were also reused for a study on yellow fever vaccine responses in identical twins.

Source material: PBMCs. These receptors all stem from a woman aged 18-35 years in good health.

Only a few counts were recorded for this clonotype. The J gene is TRBJ2-1, the V gene TRBV20-1, with D perhaps TRBD2 (6 bases). Trimming removed 6 bases from V and 6 bases from J, with 21 bases in between. The CDR3 extends over 15 amino acids. Per germline, CDR1 DFQATT and CDR2 SNEGSKA (reference sequence). CDR3 residues: CSAAYAGRVGNEQFF. The DNA of the CDR3 is TGCAGTGCCGCCTATGCGGGAAGGGTGGGCAATGAGCAGTTCTTC.

The table lists this clonotype with many counts. V gene TRBV5-6 combines with J gene TRBJ2-7, with 7 positions matching TRBD1. Germline-derived CDR1 and CDR2 are SGHDT and YYEEEE. This CDR3 comprises 15 residues. With 0 bases clipped from V and 2 bases from J, the junction kept 5 bases outside the gene matches. The CDR3 coding sequence is TGTGCCAGCAGCTTGGGACAGGGATCACCCTACGAGCAGTACGTC. Translating it yields CASSLGQGSPYEQYV.

This clonotype was detected many times. The rearrangement links TRBV12-3 or TRBV12-4 to TRBJ1-3; TRBD1 matches at 8 bases. The CDR3 runs 14 residues. Trimming removed 6 bases from V and 4 bases from J; junction bases left unmatched: 5. The CDR3 DNA reads as TGTGCCAGCAGCCCCGGACAGGGAGGAAACACCATATATTTT. Its translation: CASSPGQGGNTIYF.

This chain connects TRBV5-5 to TRBJ2-3; D gene uncertain. Deletions cut 5 bases from V and 2 bases from J, with 12 bases between. The CDR3 is 14 residues long. Germline V CDR1 and CDR2: SGHKS, YYEKEE (reference sequence). CDR3 sequence (DNA): TGTGCCAGCAGTTTCCGCTCCCCCACAGATACGCAGTATTTT. This encodes CASSFRSPTDTQYF.

This chain joins TRBV20-1 and TRBJ1-6; tentative D call: TRBD1 (5 bases). V lost 3 bases and J lost 9, with 15 bases in between. The CDR3 has 14 amino acids. CDR1 DFQATT and CDR2 SNEGSKA come from the germline V gene (reference sequence). The CDR3 region is CSARKGVGTSPLHF. The DNA of the CDR3 is TGCAGTGCTAGGAAAGGGGTCGGTACTTCACCCCTCCACTTT.

This sequence joins TRBV5-1 and TRBJ2-5; 7 bases line up with TRBD1. Germline V gene data show CDR1 as SGHRS and CDR2 as YFSETQ. The CDR3 is made up of 16 amino acids. The ends lost 0 bases at V and 3 bases at J; junction bases unmatched: 8. CDR3: CASSLEAGGFEETQYF. CDR3 nucleotides: TGCGCCAGCAGCTTGGAGGCAGGGGGTTTTGAAGAGACCCAGTACTTC.

The chain couples TRBV10-3 to TRBJ1-1; possible D gene TRBD1, 6 bases. CDR1 and CDR2 (germline): ENHRY, SYGVKD. Trimming stripped 2 bases from V and 5 bases from J, with 12 bases between. CDR3 length equals 14 residues. CDR3 in DNA: TGTGCCATCAGTGAGATTACAGGGCGGACTGAAGCTTTCTTT. The encoded protein is CAISEITGRTEAFF.

This clonotype has a handful of counts. The rearrangement uses TRBV4-1 and TRBJ1-1, with 8 positions matching TRBD1. The CDR3 runs to 12 residues. From germline, CDR1 is MGHRA and CDR2 YSYEKL. V lost 3 bases and J lost 8; bases outside the gene matches: 2. DNA of the CDR3: TGCGCCAGCAGCCATGGACAGGGAGAAGCTTTCTTT. Translated, it gives CASSHGQGEAFF.

This clonotype was recorded a few times. The chain joins TRBV29-1 to TRBJ2-1; 10 nucleotides match TRBD2. With 6 bases clipped from V and 3 bases from J, the junction kept 2 bases outside the gene matches. CDR1 and CDR2 from the germline V gene are SQVTM and ANQGSEA. This CDR3 region has 13 residues. The CDR3 DNA reads TGCAGCGTAGCGGGGGGGCACTACAATGAGCAGTTCTTC. Translation: CSVAGGHYNEQFF.

This chain joins TRBV7-8 and TRBJ2-7; 9 bases align to TRBD1. The ends lost 5 bases at V and 4 bases at J; junction bases unmatched: 6. CDR1 is SGHVS and CDR2 is FQNEAQ in the germline V gene. This CDR3 has 14 amino acids. CDR3 region: CASSRGTGIYEQYF. DNA of the CDR3: TGTGCCAGCAGCCGAGGGACAGGGATTTACGAGCAGTACTTC.

This chain links TRBV5-1 with TRBJ1-2; the D gene is possibly TRBD1 (5 bases). The CDR3 length is 14 residues. Trimming removed 2 bases from V and 4 bases from J, with 12 bases in between. CDR1 is SGHRS and CDR2 is YFSETQ in the germline V gene. CDR3 DNA: TGCGCCAGCAGCTTCCGGGACGTAGCCTATGGCTACACCTTC. It encodes CASSFRDVAYGYTF.

In this sample, this clonotype turned up a few times. This chain links TRBV7-8 with TRBJ1-2; TRBD1 matches at 7 bases. V shed 0 bases and J 8 bases; nucleotides not matched to a gene: 9. Germline loops: CDR1 SGHVS, CDR2 FQNEAQ. The CDR3 sequence is 15 residues long. This chain's CDR3 is CASSLAVDRMRGYTF. CDR3 bases: TGTGCCAGCAGCTTAGCAGTGGACAGGATGAGGGGCTACACCTTC.

This clonotype has ten or more counts. The chain has TRBV11-2 and TRBJ2-5; possibly TRBD2 for D (6 bases). Germline CDR1 SGHAT, CDR2 FQNNGV. V was trimmed by 1 base and J by 4 bases, leaving 7 bases between them. The CDR3 sequence is 13 residues long. CDR3 amino acids: CASSLGDLETQYF. CDR3 coding DNA: TGTGCCAGCAGCTTAGGGGACTTAGAGACCCAGTACTTC. The entire variable domain, with the rest obtained from reference TRBV11-2 and TRBJ2-5, is as follows: EAGVAQSPRYKIIEKRQSVAFWCNPISGHATLYWYQQILGQGPKLLIQFQNNGVVDDSQLPKDRFSAERLKGVDSTLKIQPAKLEDSAVYLCASSLGDLETQYFGPGTRLLVL.

This clonotype was picked up many times. The chain uses TRBV2 and TRBJ2-7; tentative D call: TRBD2 (5 bases). The V and J ends lost 5 bases and 3 bases respectively, with 11 bases between them. The CDR3 extends over 13 amino acids. In germline, CDR1 is SNHLY, CDR2 FYNNEI. The chain's CDR3 is CASSIETSYEQYF. For the CDR3, the DNA is TGTGCCAGCAGTATAGAAACTAGCTACGAGCAGTACTTC.

The chain links TRBV5-1 to TRBJ1-2; D is perhaps TRBD1 (6 bases). Germline values: CDR1 SGHRS, CDR2 YFSETQ. The ends were cut back, 0 bases at V and 0 bases at J, with 12 bases in the middle. This CDR3 region has 16 residues. The CDR3 reads CASSLGGTPANYGYTF. CDR3 in DNA: TGCGCCAGCAGCTTGGGGGGGACACCAGCTAACTATGGCTACACCTTC.

This clonotype was picked up many times. This chain uses TRBV12-3 or TRBV12-4 with TRBJ2-1; 7 bases map to TRBD2. With V trimmed by 3 bases and J by 4 bases, 6 bases remained unmatched. This CDR3 is 15 amino acids long. This chain's CDR3 is CASSFSSGRYNEQFF. As DNA, the CDR3 is TGTGCCAGCAGTTTCTCTAGCGGCCGATACAATGAGCAGTTCTTC.

This clonotype was seen a few times. The gene calls are TRBV5-1 and TRBJ1-4, with 7 positions matching TRBD1. The J segment lost 0 bases and the V segment lost 4 bases, leaving 6 bases of the junction unmatched. The CDR3 has 16 amino acids. Per germline, CDR1 SGHRS and CDR2 YFSETQ. CDR3 sequence: CASSLDRAATNEKLFF. The CDR3 DNA reads as TGCGCCAGCAGCCTCGACAGGGCTGCAACTAATGAAAAACTGTTTTTT.

The chain combines TRBV7-8 with TRBJ2-5, with 7 bases lining up with TRBD1. This CDR3 contains 14 residues. In germline, CDR1 is SGHVS, CDR2 FQNEAQ. V shed 4 bases, J shed 1 base, and the junction held 3 bases outside the gene matches. In DNA, the CDR3 is TGTGCCAGCAGCTCGACAGGGCCCCAAGAGACCCAGTACTTC. It encodes CASSSTGPQETQYF.

This clonotype was detected a few times. The rearrangement links TRBV28 to TRBJ2-7; D is perhaps TRBD2 (6 bases). Germline V CDR1 and CDR2: MDHEN, SYDVKM. The CDR3 spans 15 residues. Trimming removed 6 bases from V and 3 bases from J, with 18 bases in between. CDR3 nucleotides: TGTGCCAGCAGCCCGGAGCGGGTAGATCTCTACGAGCAGTACGTC. This translates into CASSPERVDLYEQYV.

This clonotype was seen more than once but under ten times. The V gene is TRBV7-9, the J gene TRBJ2-7; perhaps TRBD1 as D (6 bases). Deletions cut 5 bases from V and 0 bases from J, with 17 bases between. The germline V gene encodes CDR1 SEHNR and CDR2 FQNEAQ (reference sequence). This CDR3 has 16 amino acids. CDR3 protein: CASSPGRGKSSYEQYV. The CDR3, as DNA: TGTGCCAGCAGCCCTGGAAGGGGGAAGAGCTCCTACGAGCAGTACGTC.

This clonotype came up a few times. The rearrangement uses TRBV6-5 and TRBJ1-1, with D hard to call. Trimming stripped 2 bases from V and 1 base from J, with 8 bases between. The CDR3 has 14 amino acids. The germline V gene has CDR1 MNHEY and CDR2 SVGAGI. The chain's CDR3 is CASSYAAPNTEAFF. The CDR3 nucleotides are TGTGCCAGCAGTTACGCCGCACCGAACACTGAAGCTTTCTTT.